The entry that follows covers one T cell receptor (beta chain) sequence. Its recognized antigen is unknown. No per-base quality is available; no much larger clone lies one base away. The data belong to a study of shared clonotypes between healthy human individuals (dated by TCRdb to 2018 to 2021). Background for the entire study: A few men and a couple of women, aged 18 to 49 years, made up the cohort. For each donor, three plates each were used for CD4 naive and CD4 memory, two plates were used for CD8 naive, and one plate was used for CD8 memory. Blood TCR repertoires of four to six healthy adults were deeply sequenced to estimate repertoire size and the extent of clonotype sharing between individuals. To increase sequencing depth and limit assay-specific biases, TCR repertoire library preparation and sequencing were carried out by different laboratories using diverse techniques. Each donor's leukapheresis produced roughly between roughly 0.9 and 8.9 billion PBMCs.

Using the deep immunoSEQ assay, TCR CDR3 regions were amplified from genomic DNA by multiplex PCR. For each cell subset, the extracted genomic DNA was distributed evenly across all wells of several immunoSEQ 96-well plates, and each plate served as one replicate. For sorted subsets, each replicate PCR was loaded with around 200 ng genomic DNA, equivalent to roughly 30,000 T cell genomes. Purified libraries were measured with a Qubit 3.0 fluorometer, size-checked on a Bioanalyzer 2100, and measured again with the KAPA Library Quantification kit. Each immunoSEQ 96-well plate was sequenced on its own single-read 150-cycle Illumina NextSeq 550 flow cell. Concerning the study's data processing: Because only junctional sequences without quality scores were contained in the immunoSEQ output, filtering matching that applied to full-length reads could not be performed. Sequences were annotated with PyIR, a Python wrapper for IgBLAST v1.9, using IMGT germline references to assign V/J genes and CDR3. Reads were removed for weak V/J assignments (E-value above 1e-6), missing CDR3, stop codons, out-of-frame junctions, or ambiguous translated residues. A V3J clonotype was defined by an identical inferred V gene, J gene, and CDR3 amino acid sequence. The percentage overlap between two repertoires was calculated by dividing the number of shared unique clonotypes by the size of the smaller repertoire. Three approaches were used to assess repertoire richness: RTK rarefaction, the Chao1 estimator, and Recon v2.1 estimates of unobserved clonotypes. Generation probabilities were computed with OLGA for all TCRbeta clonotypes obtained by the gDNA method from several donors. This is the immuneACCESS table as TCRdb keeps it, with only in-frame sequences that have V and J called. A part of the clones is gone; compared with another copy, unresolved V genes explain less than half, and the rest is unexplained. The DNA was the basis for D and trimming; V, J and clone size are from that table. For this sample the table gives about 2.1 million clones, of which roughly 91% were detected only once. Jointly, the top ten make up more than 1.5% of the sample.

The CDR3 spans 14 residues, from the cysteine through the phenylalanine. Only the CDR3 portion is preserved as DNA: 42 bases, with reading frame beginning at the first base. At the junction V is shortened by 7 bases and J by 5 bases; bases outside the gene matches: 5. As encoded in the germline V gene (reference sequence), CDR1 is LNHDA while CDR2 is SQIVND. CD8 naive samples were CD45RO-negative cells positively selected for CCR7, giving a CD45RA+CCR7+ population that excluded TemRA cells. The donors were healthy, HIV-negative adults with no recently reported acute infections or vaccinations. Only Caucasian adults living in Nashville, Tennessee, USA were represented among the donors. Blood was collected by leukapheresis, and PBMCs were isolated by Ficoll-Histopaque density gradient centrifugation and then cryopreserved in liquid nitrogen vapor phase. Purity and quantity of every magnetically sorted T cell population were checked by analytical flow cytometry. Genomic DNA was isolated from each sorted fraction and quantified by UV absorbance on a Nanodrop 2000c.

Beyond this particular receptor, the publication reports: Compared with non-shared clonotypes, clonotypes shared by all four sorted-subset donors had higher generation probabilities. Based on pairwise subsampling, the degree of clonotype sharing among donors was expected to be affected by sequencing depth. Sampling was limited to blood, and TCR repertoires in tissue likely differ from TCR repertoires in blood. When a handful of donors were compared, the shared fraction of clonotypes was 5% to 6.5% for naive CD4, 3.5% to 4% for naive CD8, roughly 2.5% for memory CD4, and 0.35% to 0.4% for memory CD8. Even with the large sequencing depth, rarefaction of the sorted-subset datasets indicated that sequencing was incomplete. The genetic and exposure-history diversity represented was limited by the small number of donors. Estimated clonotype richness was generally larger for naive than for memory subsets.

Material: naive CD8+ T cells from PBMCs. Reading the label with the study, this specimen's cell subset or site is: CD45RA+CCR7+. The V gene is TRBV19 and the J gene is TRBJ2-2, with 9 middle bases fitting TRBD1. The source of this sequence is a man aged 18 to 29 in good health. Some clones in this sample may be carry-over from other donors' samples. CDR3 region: CASIMGTGTGELFF. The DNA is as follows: TGTGCCAGTATCATGGGGACAGGGACCGGGGAGCTGTTTTTT.